Below are 19 T cell receptor beta chains sequenced from a single sample in a study of blood T cell repertoires in COVID-19 (dated by TCRdb to the early 2020s). Libraries came from the immunoSEQ multiplex PCR assay. The table comes from immuneACCESS by way of TCRdb, which keeps in-frame sequences with V and J called. Part of the clones is missing from these tables; in studies checked, under half for an unresolved V gene and the rest for unknown reasons. The sample contains roughly 80,000 clones, roughly 80% of them found a single time. The ten largest clones represent just under 10% of the sample. What was sequenced was peripheral blood. These receptors all stem from a human donor in a cohort sampled during active COVID-19.

The rearrangement links TRBV6-5 to TRBJ1-5; the D gene is possibly TRBD1 (5 bases). The germline V gene has CDR1 MNHEY and CDR2 SVGAGI. This CDR3 contains 15 residues. The ends were cut back, 7 bases at V and 0 bases at J, with 13 bases in the middle. CDR3 DNA sequence: TGTGCCAGCACCCGAGGCGGGGGTAGCAATCAGCCCCAGCATTTT. It encodes CASTRGGGSNQPQHF.

V gene TRBV6-5 combines with J gene TRBJ1-4; tentatively, D is TRBD1 (5 bases). Germline V gene data show CDR1 as MNHEY and CDR2 as SVGAGI. V shed 8 bases and J shed 4 bases, with 11 bases lying between them. The CDR3 totals 13 residues. CDR3 DNA: TGTGCCAGCGGGGGGTATAATAATGAAAAACTGTTTTTT. This gives the protein CASGGYNNEKLFF.

This clone has a single count. V usage is TRBV5-6 and J usage is TRBJ1-3; maybe TRBD1 (6 bases). The V gene lost 1 base and the J gene lost 2 bases, with 7 bases spanning the gap. The CDR3 covers 14 residues. CDR1 and CDR2 from the germline V gene are SGHDT and YYEEEE. For the CDR3, the DNA is TGTGCCAGCAGCTTGAGGGGGACTGGAAACACCATATATTTT. It encodes CASSLRGTGNTIYF.

The chain employs TRBV3-1 (or the pseudogene TRBV3-2) and TRBJ2-7; D is uncertain. The CDR3 has 12 amino acids. Looked up from germline, CDR1 is LGHDT and CDR2 is YNNKEL (reference sequence). V dropped 5 bases and J dropped 0 bases, with 5 bases sitting between them. CDR3 nucleotide sequence: TGTGCCAGCAGCGCCGGCTCCTACGAGCAGTACTTC. Translation gives CASSAGSYEQYF.

The rearrangement joins TRBV6-5 to TRBJ1-5; D may be TRBD1 (6 bases). The CDR3 spans 15 residues. Germline V gene lookup returns CDR1 MNHEY and CDR2 SVGAGI. V was pared by 6 bases and J by 1 base, with 13 bases between. The CDR3 loop reads CASRGPGASNQPQHF. DNA of the CDR3: TGTGCCAGCAGGGGCCCAGGGGCCAGCAATCAGCCCCAGCATTTT.

J is TRBJ2-1 and V is TRBV6-1, with 8 bases fitting TRBD2. Trimming removed 2 bases from V and 6 bases from J; junction bases left unmatched: 6. The germline V gene has CDR1 MNHNS and CDR2 SASEGT. The CDR3 is 15 residues long. The CDR3 region is CASSESSGGFNEQFF. CDR3 nucleotide sequence: TGTGCCAGCAGTGAATCCAGCGGGGGCTTCAATGAGCAGTTCTTC.

Comment on this clone: A read error may account for a junction end that differs from germline. The chain recombines TRBV2 with TRBJ2-5; 9 bases line up with TRBD1. Looked up from germline, CDR1 is SNHLY and CDR2 is FYNNEI. CDR3 length: 14 amino acids. In DNA, the CDR3 is TGTGCCAGAAGTGTCACAGGGGGCACTCGGACCCAGTACTTC. It specifies CARSVTGGTRTQYF.

The chain carries TRBV2 and TRBJ1-2; D perhaps matches TRBD1 (5 bases). The CDR3 is 13 residues long. The germline gives CDR1 SNHLY, CDR2 FYNNEI. The V and J ends lost 8 bases and 3 bases respectively, with 13 bases between them. In DNA, the CDR3 is TGTGCCAGCTGGTCGCAGGGCGACTATGGCTACACCTTC. Translated, it gives CASWSQGDYGYTF.

This clone appeared once. The chain couples TRBV7-9 to TRBJ1-4, with a tentative D call TRBD1 (5 bases). Germline CDR1 reads SEHNR; CDR2 reads FQNEAQ (reference sequence). V lost 0 bases and J 3 bases, leaving 8 bases between the germline ends. The CDR3 totals 15 residues. DNA for the CDR3: TGTGCCAGCAGCTTAGCCAGGGCCTCTAATGAAAAACTGTTTTTT. This sequence encodes CASSLARASNEKLFF.

The chain is built from TRBV21-1 and TRBJ2-1; the table's D call, TRBD1, was not checked against the DNA. TRBV21-1 counts as a pseudogene. The CDR3 totals 11 residues. CDR3 in DNA: TGTGCCAGACAGGCTGAAGATGAGCAGTTCTTC. This translates into CARQAEDEQFF.

This clone was seen only a few times. The chain recombines TRBV6-1 with TRBJ2-7; D might be TRBD2 (6 bases). From germline, CDR1 is MNHNS and CDR2 SASEGT. This CDR3 contains 16 residues. V lost 4 bases, J lost 2 bases, and 18 bases lay in between. The CDR3 DNA sequence: TGTGCCAGCAGTGGACTGGCCCAGCGGGCTCCCTACGAGCAGTACTTC. The encoded protein is CASSGLAQRAPYEQYF.

Here the CDR3 reads CASSRPGQGIDTQYF. Written as DNA, the CDR3 is TGTGCCAGCAGTCGGCCGGGACAGGGGATAGATACGCAGTATTTT. The V call is TRBV28, the J call TRBJ2-3, with 10 bases matching TRBD1. V gave up 5 bases and J gave up 5 bases; unmatched junction bases: 7. The germline V gene has CDR1 MDHEN and CDR2 SYDVKM. CDR3 length equals 15 residues.

This chain joins TRBV10-3 and TRBJ1-1; D is uncertain. Per the germline V gene, CDR1 is ENHRY and CDR2 is SYGVKD. There are 12 residues in the CDR3. The ends were cut back, 9 bases at V and 5 bases at J, with 13 bases in the middle. The CDR3 loop reads CAMGPAWTEAFF. The CDR3 bases are TGTGCCATGGGCCCCGCATGGACTGAAGCTTTCTTT.

The CDR3 DNA follows: TGCAGTGCTAGTTGGGTAGCGGGCCAGGGGACCGGGGAGCTGTTTTTT. Protein sequence: CSASWVAGQGTGELFF. The chain joins TRBV20-1 to TRBJ2-2, with D possibly TRBD2 on 7 matching bases. The CDR3 runs to 16 residues. V lost 3 bases and J lost 5, with 19 bases in between. The germline V gene has CDR1 DFQATT and CDR2 SNEGSKA (reference sequence).

Points on this clone: Other DNA sequences in the same sample also yield this CDR3. J is TRBJ1-2 and V is TRBV5-1, with 8 bases that match TRBD1. Germline CDR1 is SGHRS and CDR2 is YFSETQ. J lost 6 bases, V lost 4 bases, and 8 bases had no gene match. The length of the CDR3 is 14 residues. In DNA form, the CDR3 reads TGCGCCAGCAGCGGAGGACAGGGCCTAGATGGCTACACCTTC. As protein: CASSGGQGLDGYTF.

V usage is TRBV18 and J usage is TRBJ2-5, with D perhaps TRBD2 (6 bases). This CDR3 spans 14 amino acids. Germline assignment: CDR1 KGHSH and CDR2 LQKENI. V was pared by 2 bases and J by 5 bases, with 12 bases between. The DNA of the CDR3 is TGTGCCAGCTCACCAGGGGGGTTACGGGAGACCCAGTACTTC. This codes for CASSPGGLRETQYF.

The chain has TRBV13 and TRBJ2-7; D perhaps matches TRBD1 (6 bases). Germline V gene data show CDR1 as PRHDT and CDR2 as FYEKMQ (reference sequence). CDR3 length equals 15 residues. The germline V and J ends were trimmed by 4 bases and 0 bases, with 13 bases remaining between them. CDR3 coding DNA: TGTGCCAGCAGCTACACCAGACAGGTCTCCTACGAGCAGTACTTC. It is translated as CASSYTRQVSYEQYF. The variable domain in full, with the rest retrieved from reference TRBV13 and TRBJ2-7, is AAGVIQSPRHLIKEKRETATLKCYPIPRHDTVYWYQQGPGQDPQFLISFYEKMQSDKGSIPDRFSAQQFSDYHSELNMSSLELGDSALYFCASSYTRQVSYEQYFGPGTRLTVT.

The chain joins TRBV5-6 to TRBJ2-2, with a tentative D call TRBD2 (7 bases). The CDR3 totals 16 residues. Germline V gene data show CDR1 as SGHDT and CDR2 as YYEEEE. The V end was cut by 6 bases, the J end by 0 bases, with 15 bases between. This CDR3 reads CASTRRGGSNTGELFF. CDR3 sequence (DNA): TGTGCCAGCACCCGGAGGGGGGGGTCGAACACCGGGGAGCTGTTTTTT.

This clone has more than one count but fewer than ten. V and J are TRBV10-1 and TRBJ2-7, with D possibly TRBD2 on 5 matching bases. Trimming took 2 bases from V and 0 from J, leaving 8 bases between them. Germline V CDR1 and CDR2: WNHNN, SYGVQD (reference sequence). The CDR3 sequence is 14 residues long. For the CDR3, the DNA is TGCGCCAGCAGTGAGGGACGGGGCTCCTACGAGCAGTACTTC. The encoded protein is CASSEGRGSYEQYF.